The 32 T cell receptor beta chains in this list originate from one sample, sequenced in a study. Using its own MiXCR run on the 5' RACE reads, TCRdb lists one record per CDR3 protein. The repertoire holds several thousand distinct CDR3 sequences, with 35% to 45% as singletons. Source material: tumor-infiltrating memory CD4+ T cells sorted from the breast tumor. This sample's subset: memory CD4+ T cells, CD4+CD45RO+CD25-. These receptors were obtained from a female donor with breast cancer.

Worth noting for this clonotype: The germline gene is not matched at one end of the junction; a read error may be the cause. This sequence joins TRBV12-3 or TRBV12-4 and TRBJ1-5, with a weak D call TRBD1 (6 bases). CDR3 length equals 15 residues. This CDR3 reads CTSSQLLTGGQPQHF. The CDR3 nucleotides are TGTACCAGCAGTCAACTTCTGACAGGCGGTCAGCCCCAGCATTTC.

This clonotype was counted between two and nine times. V usage is TRBV20-1 and J usage is TRBJ1-1, with a tentative D call TRBD1 (6 bases). CDR1 and CDR2 from the germline V gene are DFQATT and SNEGSKA (reference sequence). The CDR3 runs to 13 residues. V dropped 5 bases and J dropped 8 bases, with 18 bases sitting between them. The CDR3 protein is CSAVYRVLDEAFF. CDR3 coding DNA: TGCAGTGCTGTTTACAGGGTGTTGGACGAAGCTTTCTTT.

This clonotype was recorded many times. V gene TRBV4-1 combines with J gene TRBJ2-2; D might be TRBD2 (7 bases). The V gene's germline CDR1 is MGHRA and CDR2 YSYEKL. The CDR3 loop spans 19 amino acids. V was shortened by 5 bases and J by 4 bases, with 26 bases between the two germline ends. CDR3 nucleotide sequence: TGCGCCAGCAGCTCACCTGGGCGGGGGCCCCCCGTCGCCACCGGGGAGCTGTTTTTT. This translates into CASSSPGRGPPVATGELFF.

The chain is built from TRBV10-3 and TRBJ2-1, with 10 nucleotides matching TRBD2. V lost 3 bases and J lost 1; bases outside the gene matches: 6. Germline values: CDR1 ENHRY, CDR2 SYGVKD. This CDR3 comprises 17 residues. For the CDR3, the DNA is TGTGCCATCAGTGAATCTAGCGGGAGTCCTTCCTACAATGAGCAGTTCTTC. Amino acid sequence: CAISESSGSPSYNEQFF.

The chain employs TRBV20-1 and TRBJ2-7; D is perhaps TRBD2 (6 bases). This CDR3 has 13 residues. Trimming stripped 6 bases from V and 4 bases from J, with 16 bases between. The germline gives CDR1 DFQATT, CDR2 SNEGSKA (reference sequence). CDR3 DNA: TGCAGTGCAAAACCCTCCGGGGGATACGAGCAGTACTTC. It yields the protein CSAKPSGGYEQYF.

DNA for the CDR3: TGCGCCAGCAGCTTTAAAACGGGAGCGTCTGAGCAGTTCTTC. This sequence encodes CASSFKTGASEQFF. This rearrangement joins TRBV5-1 to TRBJ2-1, with D tentatively TRBD2 (6 bases). In germline, CDR1 is SGHRS, CDR2 YFSETQ. The ends were cut back, 2 bases at V and 9 bases at J, with 15 bases in the middle. The CDR3 runs to 14 residues.

This clonotype has a handful of counts. The chain links TRBV20-1 to TRBJ2-7; perhaps TRBD2 as D (5 bases). Germline V gene data show CDR1 as DFQATT and CDR2 as SNEGSKA (reference sequence). This CDR3 has 12 amino acids. The ends were cut back, 2 bases at V and 6 bases at J, with 11 bases in the middle. Here the CDR3 reads CSARTRGREQYF. The CDR3 DNA is TGCAGTGCTAGAACGCGAGGGCGCGAGCAGTACTTC.

To note about this clonotype: A much bigger clone sits one base away, suggesting this may be a read error. The CDR3 loop is CASSPIHEQFF. CDR3 DNA sequence: TGTGCCAGCAGCCCTATACATGAGCAGTTCTTC. This chain connects TRBV7-9 to TRBJ2-1; D uncertain. CDR1 and CDR2 (germline): SEHNR, FQNEAQ (reference sequence). This CDR3 has 11 amino acids. V dropped 5 bases and J dropped 8 bases, with 7 bases sitting between them. The variable domain in full, completed from reference TRBV7-9 and TRBJ2-1, reads DTGVSQNPRHKITKRGQNVTFRCDPISEHNRLYWYRQTLGQGPEFLTYFQNEAQLEKSRLLSDRFSAERPKGSFSTLEIQRTEQGDSAMYLCASSPIHEQFFGPGTRLTVL.

This chain uses TRBV9 with TRBJ1-3; TRBD1 is a possible D gene (5 bases). The CDR3 spans 17 residues. V was pared by 1 base and J by 0 bases, with 14 bases between. From germline, CDR1 is SGDLS and CDR2 YYNGEE. The DNA of the CDR3 is TGTGCCAGCAGCGTATCTCGCGGGGCCACCTCTGGAAACACCATATATTTT. As protein: CASSVSRGATSGNTIYF.

With regard to this clonotype: A much larger clone is a single base away; this may be a read error. The chain has TRBV10-3 and TRBJ2-7; D not certain. V lost 0 bases, J lost 5 bases, and 11 bases lay in between. The CDR3 is 14 residues long. Germline lookup yields CDR1 ENHRY and CDR2 SYGVKD. The DNA for the CDR3 is TGTGCCATCAGTGAGTCAACGCGAGGTAACGAGCAGTACTTC. Translating it yields CAISESTRGNEQYF.

This clonotype has just a few counts. The rearrangement links TRBV19 to TRBJ2-2; a weak D match, TRBD2 (5 bases). The CDR3 sequence is 16 residues long. V was cut by 2 bases and J by 8 bases, with 18 bases left in between. Germline CDR1 is LNHDA and CDR2 is SQIVND (reference sequence). CDR3 protein: CASSISVQQRIGELFF. CDR3 bases: TGTGCCAGTAGTATATCAGTCCAGCAGCGGATAGGGGAGCTGTTTTTT.

This clonotype was seen only once. The chain is built from TRBV10-3 and TRBJ2-1, with 8 bases lining up with TRBD1. Per the germline V gene, CDR1 is ENHRY and CDR2 is SYGVKD. J lost 5 bases, V lost 0 bases, and 6 bases had no gene match. This CDR3 contains 16 residues. DNA for the CDR3: TGTGCCATCAGTGAGTCGGGACAGGTTGTTAACAATGAGCAGTTCTTC. This encodes CAISESGQVVNNEQFF.

The J gene is TRBJ2-1, the V gene TRBV6-5; D possibly corresponds to TRBD2 (6 bases). Germline V gene sequence: CDR1 MNHEY, CDR2 SVGAGI. V was pared by 1 base and J by 0 bases, with 16 bases between. The CDR3 sequence is 18 residues long. The CDR3 region has the DNA TGTGCCAGCAGTTACTGGGCAAGCGGGCCGAGCTCCTACAATGAGCAGTTCTTC. This codes for CASSYWASGPSSYNEQFF.

This CDR3 is CASSPPGNQPQHF. The CDR3, as DNA: TGCGCCAGCAGCCCGCCGGGAAATCAGCCCCAGCATTTT. The J gene is TRBJ1-5, the V gene TRBV4-1, with D uncertain. The ends were cut back, 4 bases at V and 4 bases at J, with 8 bases in the middle. The CDR3 spans 13 residues. The germline CDR1 and CDR2 sequences are MGHRA and YSYEKL.

Of note for this clonotype: A much larger clone differs from this one at a single base, so this may be a read error. The conserved phenylalanine or tryptophan is not found at the CDR3 terminus, so this likely reflects a read error. The chain links TRBV12-3 or TRBV12-4 to TRBJ1-5; the D gene is possibly TRBD1 (6 bases). Trimming removed 3 bases from V and 6 bases from J, with 9 bases in between. The CDR3 is 13 residues long. DNA of the CDR3: TGTGCCAGCAGTTTGGGACACGGTCAGCCCCAGCATCTT. This codes for CASSLGHGQPQHL.

This clonotype was seen only a few times. The chain couples TRBV4-2 to TRBJ2-2, with TRBD1 identical over 7 bases. The J segment lost 7 bases and the V segment lost 3 bases, leaving 5 bases of the junction unmatched. The CDR3 contains 14 residues. Germline V gives CDR1 LGHNA, CDR2 YNFKEQ. CDR3 in DNA: TGTGCCAGCAGCCACGAGGGGGCAGTCGGGGAGCTGTTTTTT. Translation gives CASSHEGAVGELFF.

Notes on this clonotype: One end of the junction varies from germline; a read error may be responsible. The chain has TRBV2 and TRBJ2-1; D possibly corresponds to TRBD2 (5 bases). The CDR3 totals 14 residues. The germline V gene encodes CDR1 SNHLY and CDR2 FYNNEI. CDR3 nucleotides: TGTGCCAGCTGGCCCGGGAACTCCTACAATGAGCGGTTCTTC. Translation gives CASWPGNSYNERFF.

In this sample, this clonotype turned up many times. Since a much larger clone is just one base distant, this may be a read error. The DNA is omitted, as the CDR3 cannot be located on it reliably, and the CDR3 follows TCRdb's listing. The CDR3 sequence is CASSFFGSGNTTYF. The chain combines TRBV12-3 or TRBV12-4 with TRBJ1-3. 14 amino acids form the CDR3, both terminal residues included.

Concerning this clonotype itself: This clone may be a read error of a much larger clone one base away. The CDR3 end shows no conserved phenylalanine or tryptophan, and so a read error is likely. V is TRBV28 and J is TRBJ2-7; 7 bases map to TRBD2. Germline V lookup: CDR1 MDHEN, CDR2 SYDVKM. CDR3 length: 15 amino acids. The trim removed 4 bases at V and 6 bases at J, leaving 12 bases unmatched. CDR3 nucleotide sequence: TGTGCCAGCAGTTCCCCCGGGACTACTCGACCCGAGCAGTACTCC. It encodes CASSSPGTTRPEQYS.

The chain has TRBV4-1 and TRBJ2-7; possible D gene TRBD1, 6 bases. The V gene's germline CDR1 is MGHRA and CDR2 YSYEKL. V was cut by 2 bases and J by 2 bases, with 13 bases left in between. The CDR3 has 15 residues. CDR3 in DNA: TGCGCCAGCAGCCAATTAGGGGGATACACCTACGAGCAGTACTTC. It specifies CASSQLGGYTYEQYF.

This clonotype counts as medium-sized. The gene calls are TRBV28 and TRBJ2-2, with D unresolved. Per germline, CDR1 MDHEN and CDR2 SYDVKM. V was shortened by 2 bases and J by 5 bases, with 3 bases between the two germline ends. This CDR3 contains 12 residues. This chain's CDR3 is CASSLTTGELFF. CDR3 bases: TGTGCCAGCAGTTTAACTACCGGGGAGCTGTTTTTT.

This clonotype was observed at least ten times. An end of the junction does not agree with germline; a read error may underlie this. The chain links TRBV19 to TRBJ2-1; D unclear. The CDR3 sequence is 13 residues long. From germline, CDR1 is LNHDA and CDR2 SQIVND (reference sequence). The chain's CDR3 is CASSMVVGYEHFF. In DNA, the CDR3 is TGTGCCAGTAGTATGGTTGTTGGATATGAGCATTTCTTC. Variable domain in full (rest from reference TRBV19 and TRBJ2-1): DGGITQSPKYLFRKEGQNVTLSCEQNLNHDAMYWYRQDPGQGLRLIYYSQIVNDFQKGDIAEGYSVSREKKESFPLTVTSAQKNPTAFYLCASSMVVGYEHFFGPGTRLTVL.

This clonotype was observed a single time. The chain links TRBV12-3 or TRBV12-4 to TRBJ1-4; D not certain. The CDR3 covers 12 residues. Deletions cut 1 base from V and 7 bases from J, with 4 bases between. This chain's CDR3 is CASSLEGEKLFF. CDR3 in DNA: TGTGCCAGCAGTTTAGAGGGTGAAAAACTGTTTTTT.

Details on this clonotype: A read error is possible here, since a much larger clone lies one base away. The gene calls are TRBV5-1 and TRBJ2-7, with unresolved D. This CDR3 contains 11 residues. Germline V gene lookup returns CDR1 SGHRS and CDR2 YFSETQ. The CDR3 protein is CASSWMGEQHF. The DNA for the CDR3 is TGCGCCAGCAGCTGGATGGGTGAGCAGCACTTC.

This clonotype rates as medium-sized. The chain couples TRBV18 to TRBJ2-1, with 7 bases fitting TRBD1. With 6 bases clipped from V and 9 bases from J, the junction kept 5 bases outside the gene matches. The CDR3 consists of 12 residues. CDR1 is KGHSH, CDR2 LQKENI, per germline. CDR3 in DNA: TGTGCCAGCTCCTTTTACAGGGGTGAGCAGTTCTTC. This sequence encodes CASSFYRGEQFF.

J is TRBJ2-4 and V is TRBV12-3 or TRBV12-4; 7 bases fit TRBD1. Unmatched junction bases numbered 7, after V lost 5 bases and J lost 0 bases. There are 16 residues in the CDR3. As DNA, the CDR3 is TGTGCCAGCAGTACCAGGGGGATCATAGCCAAAAACATTCAGTACTTC. Protein: CASSTRGIIAKNIQYF.

Worth noting for this clonotype: The junction differs from germline at one of its ends, possibly a read error. The V and J genes are TRBV6-1 and TRBJ2-7; 7 bases line up with TRBD2. The CDR3 is made up of 14 amino acids. Germline CDR1 is MNHNS and CDR2 is SASEGT. The CDR3, as DNA: TGTGCCATCAGTGCGCTAGCGGACTCCTACGAGCAGTACTTC. Translated, it gives CAISALADSYEQYF.

The chain carries TRBV6-6 and TRBJ2-5; TRBD2 aligns across 8 bases. The CDR3 loop spans 16 amino acids. In germline, CDR1 is MNHNY, CDR2 SVGAGI (reference sequence). Trimming cost V 7 bases and J 5 bases; bases outside gene matches: 15. The DNA for the CDR3 is TGTGCCAGCAACCGGGGGGGGGCCAAGGGGCGGGAGACCCAGTACTTC. It translates to CASNRGGAKGRETQYF.

This clonotype showed up many times. V is TRBV11-3 and J is TRBJ2-7, with a weak D call TRBD2 (6 bases). The CDR3 runs to 12 residues. V lost 8 bases and J lost 3, with 11 bases in between. From germline, CDR1 is SGHNT and CDR2 YENEEA. The CDR3 DNA reads TGTGCCAGCGGAGTGGGGGGCTACGAGCAGTACTTC. It codes for CASGVGGYEQYF.

As regards this clonotype: Germline is not matched at one junction end, which may reflect a read error. DNA for the CDR3: TGTGCCAGCAGCCCCGGGCAGCTTCTGTACGGGCAGTACTTC. Its translation is CASSPGQLLYGQYF. This chain connects TRBV7-3 to TRBJ2-7; no clear D gene. The CDR3 extends over 14 amino acids. Germline lookup yields CDR1 SGHTA and CDR2 FQGTGA.

This chain joins TRBV5-1 and TRBJ2-1; D might be TRBD2 (6 bases). The V gene lost 0 bases and the J gene lost 6 bases, with 7 bases spanning the gap. The CDR3 contains 13 residues. Germline V gene lookup returns CDR1 SGHRS and CDR2 YFSETQ. The CDR3: CASSLASANEQFF. CDR3 coding DNA: TGCGCCAGCAGCTTGGCTAGCGCCAATGAGCAGTTCTTC.

This clonotype was recorded a few times. The rearrangement links TRBV20-1 to TRBJ2-5, with D hard to call. Trimming pared 3 bases from V and 2 bases from J, leaving 13 bases between. This CDR3 is built from 14 residues. Germline CDR1 is DFQATT and CDR2 is SNEGSKA (reference sequence). CDR3 amino acids: CSASVVVGQETQYF. The DNA of the CDR3 is TGCAGTGCTAGCGTTGTGGTGGGACAAGAGACCCAGTACTTC.